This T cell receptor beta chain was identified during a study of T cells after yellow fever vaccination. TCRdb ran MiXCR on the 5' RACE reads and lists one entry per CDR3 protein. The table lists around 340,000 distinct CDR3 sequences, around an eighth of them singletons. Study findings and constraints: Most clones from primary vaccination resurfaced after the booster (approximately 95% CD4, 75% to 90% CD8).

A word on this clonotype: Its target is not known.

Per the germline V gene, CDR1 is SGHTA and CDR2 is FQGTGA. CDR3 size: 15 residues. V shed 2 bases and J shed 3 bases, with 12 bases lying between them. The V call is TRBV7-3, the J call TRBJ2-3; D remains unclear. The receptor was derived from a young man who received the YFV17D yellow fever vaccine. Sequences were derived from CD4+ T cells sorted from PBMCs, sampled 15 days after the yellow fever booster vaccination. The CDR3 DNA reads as TGTGCCAGCAGCTTAGAACCACAGAGAACAGATACGCAGTATTTT. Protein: CASSLEPQRTDTQYF.